This entry features one T cell receptor (beta chain) sequence. Its antigen is unidentified. The sample comes from a study of OX40 agonist ivuxolimab in advanced cancers. Turning to the study itself: Ivuxolimab, which is an agonistic anti-OX40 (CD134) antibody, was administered to the patients. Those enrolled were roughly 85% male, with a mean age of roughly 62 years and ages from roughly 20 to 85.

Profiling relied on immunoSEQ multiplex PCR, and the TCRdb table lists in-frame clones only, not all of them. Of approximately 48,000 clones listed, nearly 80% are singletons. This CDR3 is built from 15 residues. Germline V CDR1 and CDR2: SEHNR, FQNEAQ (reference sequence). V lost 5 bases and J lost 3; bases outside the gene matches: 6. General study points: People who partly responded at 0.1-3.0 mg/kg had some of the least clonal expansion seen. The study observed clonal expansion of CD4+ and CD8+ blood T cells by week 6 at 0.1 to 3.0 mg/kg.

This chain joins TRBV7-9 and TRBJ1-4; 7 nucleotides line up with TRBD1. This clonotype was sampled from an adult with an advanced solid tumor such as melanoma, head and neck, liver or kidney cancer. The sample consisted of CD4+ or CD8+ T cells sorted from blood, taken in a trial of the OX40 agonist ivuxolimab. The CDR3 loop reads CASSRRQGPNEKLFF. DNA of the CDR3: TGTGCCAGCAGCCGGAGACAGGGTCCTAATGAAAAACTGTTTTTT.